These T cell receptor beta chains were read from a single sample in a study of Graves' ophthalmopathy and Graves' hyperthyroidism. TCRdb used MiXCR to reprocess the multiplex PCR reads, holding one entry per CDR3 protein. This sample has about 740,000 distinct CDR3 sequences; 35% to 50% occur once, and the top ten carry approximately 43%. Material for sequencing was peripheral blood. These receptors were taken from an adult man with Graves' ophthalmopathy. Both conserved end residues are part of each CDR3. Each record gives: J gene, CDR3 length, clone size, D gene, V gene, CDR3 DNA, CDR3 protein. A D gene is named only where the DNA matches it firmly. Part of the rows lack a size; the others show once, few, many or a class for expanded clones.

TRBJ1-4 | 16 | many | . | TRBV9 | TGTGCCAGCAGCGTAGGGCAGGGAGGAATCGGTGAAAAACTGTTTTTT | CASSVGQGGIGEKLFF
TRBJ1-2 | 13 | few | TRBD1 | TRBV7-4 | TGTGCCAGCAGGACCAGCAGGGGGGGGGGCTACACCTTC | CASRTSRGGGYTF
TRBJ2-7 | 15 | . | TRBD2 | TRBV11-2 | TGTGCCAGCAGCGTCTATGGCAGGGAGGGAGGCGAGCAGTACTTC | CASSVYGREGGEQYF
TRBJ2-2 | 15 | . | . | TRBV25-1 | TGTGCCAGCAGTGAAGTCAGGGGGAACACCGGGGAGCTGTTTTTT | CASSEVRGNTGELFF
TRBJ2-7 | 16 | . | TRBD2 | TRBV2 | TGTGCCAGCAGCCAAGTTCGGGCTAGCGGAAACTACGAGCAGTACTTC | CASSQVRASGNYEQYF
TRBJ1-2 | 14 | many | TRBD1 | TRBV7-9 | TGTGCCAGCAGCCCCGGGACAGCGTCCCCTGGCTACACCTTC | CASSPGTASPGYTF
TRBJ1-4 | 15 | few | . | TRBV25-1 | TGTGCCAGCAGTCTAGTTCGGACATATAATGAAAAACTGTTTTTT | CASSLVRTYNEKLFF
TRBJ1-1 | 13 | . | TRBD1 | TRBV20-1 | TGCAGTATTCTAACAGGGGAATATACTGAAGCTTTCTTT | CSILTGEYTEAFF
TRBJ2-7 | 15 | . | TRBD1 | TRBV10-2 | TGTGCCAGCAGTGAACGGGACAGGGCCTCCTACGAGCAGTACTTC | CASSERDRASYEQYF
TRBJ1-5 | 14 | . | . | TRBV19 | TGTGCCAGTACGAACGATTATAGCAATCAGCCCCAGCATTTT | CASTNDYSNQPQHF
TRBJ2-2 | 16 | . | TRBD2 | TRBV20-1 | TGCAGTGCTCCGGGACTAGCGGGATCGAACACCGGGGAGCTGTTTTTT | CSAPGLAGSNTGELFF
TRBJ2-5 | 17 | many | TRBD2 | TRBV15 | TGTGCCACCAGAAGAGATCGGACTAGCGGGTACGTGGAGACCCAGTACTTC | CATRRDRTSGYVETQYF
TRBJ2-7 | 14 | . | . | TRBV11-2 | TGTGCCAGCAGTTCCAACACGGAGAACTACGAGCAGTACTTC | CASSSNTENYEQYF
TRBJ2-7 | 16 | . | TRBD2 | TRBV10-3 | TGTGCCAGCAGTGATGCCGGGACTAGCGGGATTCGTGAGCAGTACTTC | CASSDAGTSGIREQYF
TRBJ1-2 | 14 | once | TRBD1 | TRBV10-3 | TGTGCCATCAGTGGGACAGGGCTGTTACGTGGCTACACCTTC | CAISGTGLLRGYTF
TRBJ2-7 | 15 | . | TRBD2 | TRBV19 | TGTGCCAGTAGTATACGAGCGGGAGTCGTCTACGAGCAGTACTTC | CASSIRAGVVYEQYF
TRBJ2-5 | 15 | many | TRBD2 | TRBV7-8 | TGTGCCAGCAGCTCGACAGCGGGAGAAGCAGAGACCCAGTACTTC | CASSSTAGEAETQYF
TRBJ2-3 | 12 | few | . | TRBV29-1 | TGCAGCGTTGAATTGGGAACAGATACGCAGTATTTT | CSVELGTDTQYF
TRBJ2-7 | 12 | . | TRBD1 | TRBV10-3 | TGTGCCACCGGGACAGGGACCTACGAGCAGTACTTC | CATGTGTYEQYF
TRBJ1-1 | 16 | . | TRBD1 | TRBV7-7 | TGTGCTAGCAGCTTTCCGACAGGGGGGATAAACACTGAAGCTTTCTTT | CASSFPTGGINTEAFF
TRBJ2-5 | 13 | . | . | TRBV7-3 | TGTGCCAGCAGCTTCAGTAGGTCAGAGACCCAGTACTTC | CASSFSRSETQYF
TRBJ2-2 | 18 | few | TRBD2 | TRBV4-3 | TGCGCCAGCAGCGCTCCACTTGGCGGGACTACGAACACCGGGGAGCTGTTTTTT | CASSAPLGGTTNTGELFF
TRBJ2-5 | 14 | . | . | TRBV12-3/TRBV12-4 | TGTGCCAGCAGTCCCTGGGACGACGAAGAGACCCAGTACTTC | CASSPWDDEETQYF
TRBJ1-4 | 16 | many | . | TRBV29-1 | TGCAGCGTCGCCGATAAGAGGACGTCAACTAATGAAAAACTGTTTTTT | CSVADKRTSTNEKLFF
TRBJ1-1 | 15 | . | . | TRBV13 | TGTGCCAGCAGTACCGGGGCTCACGACGCGGCTGAAGCTTTCTTT | CASSTGAHDAAEAFF
TRBJ1-4 | 17 | few | TRBD1 | TRBV7-2 | TGTGCCAGCAGCTGGACCGCTTCCGGGACAGGGCGTGAAAAACTGTTTTTT | CASSWTASGTGREKLFF
TRBJ2-2 | 13 | few | . | TRBV10-3 | TGTGCCAGCAGACCCGACGGCACCGGGGAGCTGTTTTTT | CASRPDGTGELFF
TRBJ1-1 | 14 | many | . | TRBV19 | TGTGCCACGAGAGTGTCAGCCTCGAACACTGAAGCTTTCTTT | CATRVSASNTEAFF
TRBJ2-7 | 12 | many | TRBD1 | TRBV7-8 | TGTGCCAGCCGGACAGGAACGTACGAGCAGTACTTC | CASRTGTYEQYF
TRBJ1-2 | 14 | many | . | TRBV19 | TGTGCCAGTAGTACTCCCTACAGGGTTGGCGGCTACACCTTC | CASSTPYRVGGYTF
TRBJ2-7 | 13 | many | . | TRBV7-2 | TGTGCCAGCAGCTTAGCTGGCAACAACAGGCAGTACTTC | CASSLAGNNRQYF
TRBJ1-5 | 14 | many | . | TRBV7-8 | TGTGCCAGCAGCAGGGTCAGGGGAGCTCAGCCCCAGCATTTT | CASSRVRGAQPQHF
TRBJ1-3 | 15 | . | . | TRBV11-2 | TGTGCCAGCAGCCGCAAGGGGGTAGCTGGAAACACCATATATTTT | CASSRKGVAGNTIYF
TRBJ1-6 | 15 | few | . | TRBV20-1 | TGCAGTGCTAGAGGTTCGACACCCATGAAGGCACCCCTCCACTTT | CSARGSTPMKAPLHF
TRBJ2-7 | 14 | . | TRBD2 | TRBV10-3 | TGTGCCAGCAGTCCCACTGCGGGAGTTCTCGAGCAGTACTTC | CASSPTAGVLEQYF
TRBJ2-7 | 11 | many | . | TRBV11-2 | TGTGCCAGCAGCTCCCCTTACGAGCAGTACTTC | CASSSPYEQYF
TRBJ2-5 | 15 | . | TRBD1 | TRBV2 | TGTGCCAGCAGGGCAGGGGAAGGGGGCTTGGAGACCCAGTACTTC | CASRAGEGGLETQYF
TRBJ2-7 | 13 | few | TRBD2 | TRBV5-8 | TGTGCCAGCAGCCCGAGGGAGGGTACCGAGCAGTACTTC | CASSPREGTEQYF
TRBJ2-3 | 14 | . | TRBD1 | TRBV2 | TGTGCCAGCATGTTGTACAGGGGGCCAGATACGCAGTATTTT | CASMLYRGPDTQYF
TRBJ1-2 | 14 | . | . | TRBV20-1 | TGCAGTGCTAGGGAGGACGGGGCTTCTTATGGCTACACCTTC | CSAREDGASYGYTF
TRBJ2-5 | 14 | . | TRBD2 | TRBV20-1 | TGCAGTGCTAGAGGTTCGGGAGGGCCAGGTCCTGCCTACTTC | CSARGSGGPGPAYF
TRBJ2-5 | 15 | many | . | TRBV11-2 | TGTGCCAGCAGCTTAGACTGGGGGGAGTCAGAGACCCAGTACTTC | CASSLDWGESETQYF
TRBJ2-7 | 15 | . | . | TRBV9 | TGTGCCAGCAGCGTAGGCGGCGGCACGTCCTACGAGCAGTACTTC | CASSVGGGTSYEQYF
TRBJ2-7 | 16 | . | . | TRBV4-1 | TGCGCCAGCAGCCAAGATAGGCAGGGAAGCTCCTACGAGCAGTACTTC | CASSQDRQGSSYEQYF
TRBJ1-2 | 14 | . | TRBD1 | TRBV10-2 | TGCGCCAGCAGGGAGACAGGGGGCGCCGAGGGCTACACCTTC | CASRETGGAEGYTF
TRBJ2-5 | 14 | few | . | TRBV19 | TGTGCCAGTAGTATAGATCGGGAGAGAGCCACCCAGTACTTC | CASSIDRERATQYF
TRBJ1-5 | 16 | many | . | TRBV10-2 | TGCGCCAGCAGTGACTCGGGAAGGGGTGGCGATCAGCCCCAGCATTTT | CASSDSGRGGDQPQHF
TRBJ2-7 | 13 | . | . | TRBV2 | TGTGCCAGCTTGGCGACGGGACCCTACGAGCAGTACTTC | CASLATGPYEQYF
TRBJ2-7 | 11 | many | . | TRBV10-3 | TGTGCCATCGGGGGCGACTACGAGCAGTACTTC | CAIGGDYEQYF
TRBJ1-6 | 16 | . | . | TRBV4-3 | TGCGCCAGCAGCCAAGATTGGGGACGGGGGAATTCACCCCTCCACTTT | CASSQDWGRGNSPLHF
TRBJ1-1 | 15 | many | . | TRBV9 | TGTGCCAGCAGCGTAGGGGGCAGGGGTACCACTGAAGCTTTCTTT | CASSVGGRGTTEAFF
TRBJ1-1 | 13 | few | . | TRBV2 | TGTGCCAGCAGCCGGGAGGGTGGCACTGAAGCTTTCTTT | CASSREGGTEAFF
TRBJ1-4 | 13 | . | . | TRBV2 | TGTGCCAGCAGTGACGGCCCAGGGGAAAAACTGTTTTTT | CASSDGPGEKLFF
TRBJ1-4 | 14 | many | . | TRBV29-1 | TGCAGCGTTGCGGGCCAGGGGACGATTGAAAAACTGTTTTTT | CSVAGQGTIEKLFF
TRBJ1-2 | 13 | once | TRBD1 | TRBV6-6 | TGTGCCAGCAGTAACCGACAGGGGAATGGCTACGCCTTC | CASSNRQGNGYAF
TRBJ1-2 | 15 | many | TRBD1 | TRBV7-2 | TGTGCCAGCATCCGCCAGACAGGGGGCGGCTATGGCTACACCTTC | CASIRQTGGGYGYTF
TRBJ2-7 | 12 | few | TRBD1 | TRBV2 | TGTGCCAGCCAGGGGGCGGAATACGAGCAGTACTTC | CASQGAEYEQYF
TRBJ1-5 | 14 | . | TRBD1 | TRBV19 | TGTGCCAGTAATATACAGGGGTCCTCCGGGCCCCAGCATTTT | CASNIQGSSGPQHF
TRBJ2-2 | 13 | many | TRBD1 | TRBV7-8 | TGTGCCAGCAGCTCCCAGGGGGTCGGGGAGCTGTTTTTT | CASSSQGVGELFF